This T cell receptor (beta chain) was captured by sequencing in a study of blood T cell repertoires in COVID-19. Study overall: The cDNA or gDNA used as material had been derived from T cells, B-cell-depleted T cells, or PBMCs.

The CDR3 runs 13 residues. V was pared by 5 bases and J by 3 bases, with 9 bases between. CDR1 and CDR2 from the germline V gene are MRHNA and SNTAGT. Participants were aged 18 to 89 years, lived in 20 to 30 US areas, and enrolled virtually. Grouping used clinical history reported by participants in a survey and questionnaire. This table comes from immunoSEQ multiplex PCR, and its TCRdb copy is limited to in-frame clones, with some not included. The sample lists around 210,000 clones; roughly 90% were seen once. This chain joins TRBV6-4 and TRBJ2-3, with a weak D call TRBD2 (6 bases). This clonotype was obtained from a woman aged 18-35 years who had recovered from COVID-19. What was sequenced was PBMCs or T cells enriched from blood (not recorded which). This CDR3 is CASSSRETDTQYF. The CDR3 DNA is TGTGCCAGCAGTTCCCGGGAGACAGATACGCAGTATTTT.